This is a list of T cell receptor beta chains from one sample in a study of CD4 T cells in relation to SARS-CoV-2 and coronaviruses. TCRdb keeps only in-frame clones here, not all; method: immunoSEQ multiplex PCR. This sample has some 64,000 clones, with roughly 93% found just once. The sequenced sample consisted of naive CD4+ T cells from PBMCs. The source is a human donor in good health. Each CDR3 is given with its conserved first and last residue. D genes are given only for firm matches. Size tells how often a clone was seen (once, few, many) or the class of an expanded clone, and some rows leave it out.

-	-	17	TRBV6-2/TRBV6-3	TRBJ1-5	TGTGCCAGCAGTTACAGTGGGGGGCGGCGGAGCAATCAGCCCCAGCATTTT	CASSYSGGRRSNQPQHF
-	-	14	TRBV5-1	TRBJ2-7	TGCGCCAGCAGCTTGGCCTCTGATTCCTACGAGCAGTACTTC	CASSLASDSYEQYF
-	-	11	TRBV12-3/TRBV12-4	TRBJ2-3	TGTGCCAGCAGCGTCATGGATACGCAGTATTTT	CASSVMDTQYF
TRBD2	-	14	TRBV6-5	TRBJ2-7	TGTGCCAGCAGTTACCTAGCGGGAGGCCACGAGCAGTACTTC	CASSYLAGGHEQYF
-	-	19	TRBV28	TRBJ1-5	TGTGCCAGCAGGCCAACCGCCGGGACCCAGTTTTTTGGCAATCAGCCCCAGCATTTT	CASRPTAGTQFFGNQPQHF
TRBD1	-	16	TRBV28	TRBJ2-1	TGTGCCAGCAGTTCCCCCACGGTTCAGGGGGCCGGTGAGCAGTTCTTC	CASSSPTVQGAGEQFF
TRBD2	-	15	TRBV29-1	TRBJ2-4	TGCAGCGTCAAAGCGGGGAGTAGTGCCAAAAACATTCAGTACTTC	CSVKAGSSAKNIQYF
-	-	16	TRBV5-1	TRBJ2-1	TGCGCCAGCAGCTTGTATGCTGTGAGCTCCTACAATGAGCAGTTCTTC	CASSLYAVSSYNEQFF
-	-	15	TRBV7-3	TRBJ2-5	TGTGCCAGCAGCTCAGTAGGAGGCGGCCAAGAGACCCAGTACTTC	CASSSVGGGQETQYF
-	-	12	TRBV6-2/TRBV6-3	TRBJ1-1	TGTGCCAGCAGTTATTCAAGGGTTGAAGCTTTCTTT	CASSYSRVEAFF
-	-	13	TRBV28	TRBJ1-2	TGTGCCAGCAGTTCACAGGTCCCGCAAGGCTACACCTTC	CASSSQVPQGYTF
TRBD1	few	15	TRBV28	TRBJ1-5	TGTGCCAGCAGTTTAGGGACAGGGGGGTATCAGCCCCAGCATTTT	CASSLGTGGYQPQHF
TRBD1	-	15	TRBV7-3	TRBJ1-6	TGTGCCAGCAGCCTAGGGACAGGGAACTATTCACCCCTCCACTTT	CASSLGTGNYSPLHF
-	-	15	TRBV18	TRBJ2-7	TGTGCCAGCTCATGGACAGCCGAGAGCTCCTACGAGCAGTACTTC	CASSWTAESSYEQYF
TRBD2	-	15	TRBV13	TRBJ2-3	TGTGCCAGCAGCTCCTATAGCGGGAGTGGTCCGACGCAGTATTTT	CASSSYSGSGPTQYF
-	-	15	TRBV28	TRBJ2-5	TGTGCCAGCAGTTTTACTAGTTTTAATCAAGAGACCCAGTACTTC	CASSFTSFNQETQYF
-	-	19	TRBV27	TRBJ1-4	TGTGCCAGCAGTTCACTTGGGGGGCCCATCGGGCTCAATATTGAAAAACTGTTTTTT	CASSSLGGPIGLNIEKLFF